This T cell receptor beta chain was captured in a study of T-cell memory formation after mild COVID-19. V was trimmed by 4 bases and J by 6 bases, leaving 18 bases between them. Germline CDR1 SQVTM, CDR2 ANQGSEA. The CDR3 contains 14 residues. MiXCR, applied by TCRdb to the 5' RACE reads, yields one record per CDR3 protein. The data hold approximately 260,000 distinct CDR3 sequences, with around 15% observed a single time. The sequence came from a man between 18 and 35 years old who had mild COVID-19 (a few samples of this study predate the infection). Cell type and time point are not known. Sequencing used PBMCs or a T cell subset sorted from them (not recorded which). The chain combines TRBV29-1 with TRBJ1-1; TRBD1 is a possible D gene (6 bases). The CDR3 here is CSVVPGAGSAEAFF. CDR3 nucleotide sequence: TGCAGCGTTGTACCAGGGGCGGGCAGCGCTGAAGCTTTCTTT.